Listed below are T cell receptor beta chains from one sample, sequenced in a study of blood T cell repertoires in COVID-19. Profiling relied on immunoSEQ multiplex PCR, and the TCRdb table lists in-frame clones only, not all of them. In the table there are 70,000 or so clones, about 90% of which are singletons. The sample consisted of peripheral blood. The source is a human donor in a cohort sampled during active COVID-19. CDR3s include the opening cysteine and the closing phenylalanine or tryptophan. D genes are given only for firm matches. Some rows mark clone size as missing; the rest say once, few, many or name a class of expanded clone.

J gene | V gene | D gene | CDR3 length | clone size | CDR3 protein | CDR3 DNA
TRBJ1-2 | TRBV27 | NA | 16 | NA | CASSLYSQGSNYGYTF | TGTGCCAGCAGTTTATATTCACAGGGTAGTAACTATGGCTACACCTTC
TRBJ1-5 | TRBV27 | TRBD1 | 15 | NA | CASSTGTGTNQPQHF | TGTGCCAGCAGTACCGGGACAGGGACCAATCAGCCCCAGCATTTT
TRBJ2-7 | TRBV10-3 | TRBD2 | 14 | NA | CAISPAGTTYEQYF | TGTGCCATCAGTCCGGCCGGGACTACCTACGAGCAGTACTTC
TRBJ2-1 | TRBV10-3 | TRBD2 | 16 | NA | CAISESALAGNNEQFF | TGTGCCATCAGTGAGTCGGCACTAGCGGGGAACAATGAGCAGTTCTTC
TRBJ2-5 | TRBV10-3 | TRBD2 | 14 | once | CAITSGLALETQYF | TGTGCCATCACCTCGGGACTAGCGCTTGAGACCCAGTACTTC
TRBJ1-2 | TRBV6-1 | NA | 14 | NA | CASSEAFRSGGYTF | TGTGCCAGCAGTGAAGCGTTCAGATCGGGTGGCTACACCTTC
TRBJ2-7 | TRBV6-2/TRBV6-3 | TRBD1 | 13 | once | CASSGQGGREQYF | TGTGCCAGCAGTGGACAGGGGGGTCGGGAGCAGTACTTC
TRBJ1-6 | TRBV7-2 | NA | 17 | NA | CASSLDPGREWEGTLHF | TGTGCCAGCAGCTTAGATCCCGGGCGGGAGTGGGAAGGAACCCTCCACTTT
TRBJ2-7 | TRBV5-5 | NA | 15 | NA | CASSPSSGEPYEQYF | TGTGCCAGCAGCCCTTCTTCAGGGGAACCCTACGAGCAGTACTTC
TRBJ1-1 | TRBV27 | TRBD1 | 17 | NA | CASSYINRGHRDTEAFF | TGTGCCAGCAGTTATATAAACAGGGGGCATCGGGACACTGAAGCTTTCTTT
TRBJ2-7 | TRBV15 | TRBD1 | 15 | NA | CATSRPTGTNYEQYF | TGTGCCACCAGCAGACCGACAGGGACGAACTACGAGCAGTACTTC
TRBJ2-7 | TRBV15 | TRBD1 | 14 | NA | CATKGQGTSYEQYF | TGTGCCACCAAGGGACAGGGAACGTCCTACGAGCAGTACTTC